One sample yielded the 30 T cell receptor beta chains listed below, sequenced in a study of blood T cell repertoires in COVID-19. The data were produced by immunoSEQ multiplex PCR, yet TCRdb's version contains in-frame clones alone and is incomplete. The table records approximately 240,000 clones, about nine tenths of them present only once. The sample consisted of PBMCs or T cells enriched from blood (not recorded which). These receptors were obtained from a woman younger than 30 who had recovered from COVID-19.

The V and J genes are TRBV15 and TRBJ1-2, with 8 nucleotides matching TRBD1. With 0 bases clipped from V and 6 bases from J, the junction kept 9 bases outside the gene matches. Germline CDR1 is LNHNV and CDR2 is YYDKDF (reference sequence). The CDR3 is made up of 16 amino acids. The CDR3: CATSRDHAQGADGYTF. In DNA, the CDR3 is TGTGCCACCAGCAGAGATCATGCCCAGGGGGCCGATGGCTACACCTTC.

The rearrangement links TRBV7-9 to TRBJ2-7; 9 bases line up with TRBD2. The germline CDR1 and CDR2 sequences are SEHNR and FQNEAQ (reference sequence). This CDR3 is built from 19 residues. J gave up 11 bases and V 1 base, and 24 bases lay outside the gene matches. The CDR3, as DNA: TGTGCCAGCAGCTTAGGGTGGGGAGAGCCGCCGCCGGGACTAGCACTGAAGTACTTC. The encoded protein is CASSLGWGEPPPGLALKYF.

This clone was detected only a few times. J is TRBJ1-3 and V is TRBV29-1; D perhaps matches TRBD1 (5 bases). The CDR3 is 12 amino acids. Germline V gene lookup returns CDR1 SQVTM and CDR2 ANQGSEA. Trimming removed 7 bases from V and 1 base from J, with 8 bases in between. CDR3 amino acids: CSAGGSGNTIYF. CDR3 sequence (DNA): TGCAGCGCCGGGGGGTCTGGAAACACCATATATTTT.

The gene calls are TRBV19 and TRBJ1-3, with D tentatively TRBD1 (5 bases). CDR3 length: 16 amino acids. Germline V lookup: CDR1 LNHDA, CDR2 SQIVND (reference sequence). With 4 bases removed from V and 8 bases from J, the gap between germline ends came to 21 bases. As DNA, the CDR3 is TGTGCCAGTAGTAGATTACAGACAGAACGAGAACACACCATATATTTT. This translates into CASSRLQTEREHTIYF.

The gene calls are TRBV28 and TRBJ2-7, with unresolved D. Germline V gene data show CDR1 as MDHEN and CDR2 as SYDVKM. The CDR3 has 15 residues. V lost 1 base and J 1 base, leaving 11 bases between the germline ends. The CDR3 reads CASSLYGGGSYEQYF. In nucleotides, the CDR3 is TGTGCCAGCAGTTTATACGGCGGCGGTTCCTACGAGCAGTACTTC.

This clone has a handful of counts. The same CDR3 can be traced to other DNA sequences in this sample. The V and J genes are TRBV9 and TRBJ1-1, with D uncertain. Per germline, CDR1 SGDLS and CDR2 YYNGEE. With 2 bases removed from V and 5 bases from J, the gap between germline ends came to 10 bases. The CDR3 contains 13 residues. CDR3 nucleotide sequence: TGTGCCAGCAGCGTCGCCCCGGGGACTGAAGCTTTCTTT. Protein sequence: CASSVAPGTEAFF. Filled out from reference TRBV9 and TRBJ1-1, the complete variable domain reads DSGVTQTPKHLITATGQRVTLRCSPRSGDLSVYWYQQSLDQGLQFLIQYYNGEERAKGNILERFSAQQFPDLHSELNLSSLELGDSALYFCASSVAPGTEAFFGQGTRLTVV.

J is TRBJ2-1 and V is TRBV21-1; the table names TRBD2, a call not compared with the DNA. TRBV21-1 is classified as a pseudogene. This CDR3 is built from 16 residues. DNA for the CDR3: TGTGCCAGCAGCAAAGGGCGGGGGACGGGTTACAATGAGCAGTTCTTC. Its protein is CASSKGRGTGYNEQFF.

The V call is TRBV19, the J call TRBJ2-2; possible D gene TRBD2, 7 bases. The V gene lost 5 bases and the J gene lost 6 bases, with 13 bases spanning the gap. Germline V lookup: CDR1 LNHDA, CDR2 SQIVND (reference sequence). The CDR3 covers 14 residues. CDR3 in DNA: TGTGCCAGTAGTTCTCAAGGGGGGGCCGGGGAGCTGTTTTTT. Protein sequence: CASSSQGGAGELFF.

The chain carries TRBV11-2 and TRBJ1-6; D possibly corresponds to TRBD1 (6 bases). Germline V gene data show CDR1 as SGHAT and CDR2 as FQNNGV. The CDR3 loop spans 15 amino acids. The V and J ends lost 3 bases and 5 bases respectively, with 11 bases between them. This CDR3 reads CASSFSGQDNSPLHF. In nucleotides, the CDR3 is TGTGCCAGCAGCTTTTCGGGACAAGATAATTCACCCCTCCACTTT.

This rearrangement joins TRBV24-1 to TRBJ1-5; 9 bases agree with TRBD1. V shed 7 bases and J 0 bases; nucleotides not matched to a gene: 21. The length of the CDR3 is 21 residues. Germline V gene lookup returns CDR1 KGHDR and CDR2 SFDVKD. In nucleotides, the CDR3 is TGTGCCACCAGAAGCGGACAGGGGATCATTTTGGACCCTAATAGCAATCAGCCCCAGCATTTT. It translates to CATRSGQGIILDPNSNQPQHF.

The V gene is TRBV2, the J gene TRBJ1-2, with 9 positions matching TRBD1. The CDR3 length is 13 residues. The V gene end was trimmed by 6 bases and the J gene end by 6 bases; junction bases not matched to a gene: 5. Germline V lookup: CDR1 SNHLY, CDR2 FYNNEI. CDR3 amino acids: CASRGDREDGYTF. In DNA, the CDR3 is TGTGCCAGCAGGGGGGACAGGGAGGATGGCTACACCTTC.

V is TRBV2 and J is TRBJ1-2, with D tentatively TRBD1 (5 bases). V was shortened by 6 bases and J by 3 bases, with 11 bases between the two germline ends. Germline assignment: CDR1 SNHLY and CDR2 FYNNEI. There are 13 residues in the CDR3. As DNA, the CDR3 is TGTGCCAGCAGCGGACAAGGGGACTATGGCTACACCTTC. It translates to CASSGQGDYGYTF.

CDR3 DNA: TGTGCCAGCAGTTACGGACTCGCGAGAGGGGAGCAGTACTTC. Translating it yields CASSYGLARGEQYF. The rearrangement links TRBV7-2 to TRBJ2-7; TRBD2 is a possible D gene (5 bases). The germline V and J ends were trimmed by 6 bases and 7 bases, with 19 bases remaining between them. Per the germline V gene, CDR1 is SGHTA and CDR2 is FQGNSA. There are 14 residues in the CDR3.

This clone appeared once. The gene calls are TRBV11-2 and TRBJ2-7; 8 bases fit TRBD2. CDR1 and CDR2 from the germline V gene are SGHAT and FQNNGV. V lost 0 bases and J lost 2; bases outside the gene matches: 3. The CDR3 runs 15 residues. CDR3 residues: CASSLETGGTYEQYF. CDR3 bases: TGTGCCAGCAGCTTAGAAACGGGAGGGACCTACGAGCAGTACTTC.

V and J are TRBV18 and TRBJ2-2; 13 bases map to TRBD2. The V gene end was trimmed by 3 bases and the J gene end by 3 bases; junction bases not matched to a gene: 1. This CDR3 comprises 16 residues. Germline values: CDR1 KGHSH, CDR2 LQKENI. In DNA, the CDR3 is TGTGCCAGCTCACCGACTAGCGGGGGGTACACCGGGGAGCTGTTTTTT. Translation gives CASSPTSGGYTGELFF.

The chain combines TRBV27 with TRBJ2-1; the match to TRBD2 covers 11 bases. V dropped 5 bases and J dropped 3; count of bases not matched to a gene: 0. The CDR3 covers 14 residues. Germline CDR1 MNHEY, CDR2 SMNVEV (reference sequence). The CDR3 DNA follows: TGTGCCAGCAGTACTAGCGGGGGCTACAATGAGCAGTTCTTC. It codes for CASSTSGGYNEQFF.

V and J are TRBV27 and TRBJ1-5; 7 bases fit TRBD1. The length of the CDR3 is 16 residues. The germline V gene has CDR1 MNHEY and CDR2 SMNVEV (reference sequence). J was trimmed by 0 bases and V by 6 bases; bases with no gene match: 8. The CDR3 nucleotides read TGTGCCAGCAGCCGGACAGGTCCCTATAGCAATCAGCCCCAGCATTTT. This sequence encodes CASSRTGPYSNQPQHF.

The chain couples TRBV7-9 to TRBJ1-1; D possibly corresponds to TRBD1 (5 bases). Trimming removed 1 base at V and 3 bases at J, with 12 bases between. The CDR3 extends over 15 amino acids. Germline V gives CDR1 SEHNR, CDR2 FQNEAQ (reference sequence). The CDR3: CASSLETGGYTEAFF. CDR3 DNA: TGTGCCAGCAGCTTAGAGACCGGGGGTTACACTGAAGCTTTCTTT. The full variable domain, in which reference TRBV7-9 and TRBJ1-1 provide the parts outside the CDR3, is DTGVSQNPRHKITKRGQNVTFRCDPISEHNRLYWYRQTLGQGPEFLTYFQNEAQLEKSRLLSDRFSAERPKGSFSTLEIQRTEQGDSAMYLCASSLETGGYTEAFFGQGTRLTVV.

The gene calls are TRBV29-1 and TRBJ1-2, with no clear D. Germline V lookup: CDR1 SQVTM, CDR2 ANQGSEA. This CDR3 spans 15 amino acids. With 0 bases removed from V and 5 bases from J, the gap between germline ends came to 16 bases. CDR3 residues: CSVEDPTLARYGYTF. The CDR3 DNA reads TGCAGCGTTGAAGATCCGACCCTAGCGCGTTATGGCTACACCTTC.

The chain employs TRBV6-4 and TRBJ2-3; 11 nucleotides align to TRBD2. The CDR3 spans 16 residues. CDR1 and CDR2 from the germline V gene are MRHNA and SNTAGT. J gave up 5 bases and V 2 bases, and 6 bases lay outside the gene matches. The CDR3 reads CASSDTGTSGGDTQYF. DNA of the CDR3: TGTGCCAGCAGTGACACAGGGACTAGCGGTGGAGATACGCAGTATTTT.

The rearrangement uses TRBV4-1 and TRBJ2-7, with 7 bases identical to TRBD2. Germline assignment: CDR1 MGHRA and CDR2 YSYEKL. CDR3 size: 15 residues. The ends lost 3 bases at V and 1 base at J; junction bases unmatched: 6. The CDR3 is CASSQLLAQSYEQYF. The CDR3 coding sequence is TGCGCCAGCAGCCAGCTACTAGCGCAATCCTACGAGCAGTACTTC.

This clone was recorded once. The chain combines TRBV11-3 with TRBJ1-4; D not resolved. V was shortened by 5 bases and J by 7 bases, with 8 bases between the two germline ends. Germline V gene sequence: CDR1 SGHNT, CDR2 YENEEA. The CDR3 length is 12 residues. CDR3 in DNA: TGTGCCAGCAGCATGCTAGGTGAAAAACTGTTTTTT. Protein sequence: CASSMLGEKLFF.

This chain uses TRBV27 with TRBJ1-2; D possibly corresponds to TRBD1 (6 bases). With 3 bases removed from V and 8 bases from J, the gap between germline ends came to 13 bases. The CDR3 sequence is 13 residues long. Germline lookup yields CDR1 MNHEY and CDR2 SMNVEV (reference sequence). CDR3 coding DNA: TGTGCCAGCAGTTTCGACAGGTTAGGAGGCTACACCTTC. This gives the protein CASSFDRLGGYTF.

The rearrangement links TRBV3-1 (or the pseudogene TRBV3-2) to TRBJ1-2, with TRBD1 matching 7 bases. The CDR3 spans 15 residues. V shed 0 bases, J shed 4 bases, and the junction held 5 bases outside the gene matches. Germline V CDR1 and CDR2: LGHDT, YNNKEL (reference sequence). The CDR3 bases are TGTGCCAGCAGCCAAGATCCCACAGGGGCCTATGGCTACACCTTC. This encodes CASSQDPTGAYGYTF.

The J gene is TRBJ1-2, the V gene TRBV9; no definite D call. Trimming shortened V by 0 bases and J by 13 bases, and 19 bases separated the two germline ends. The CDR3 is made up of 14 amino acids. CDR1 is SGDLS and CDR2 is YYNGEE in the germline V gene. In DNA form, the CDR3 reads TGTGCCAGCAGCGTAGGTATAGAGGACTCCCCGGGCACCTTC. Protein: CASSVGIEDSPGTF. Drawing the rest from reference TRBV9 and TRBJ1-2, the complete variable domain is DSGVTQTPKHLITATGQRVTLRCSPRSGDLSVYWYQQSLDQGLQFLIQYYNGEERAKGNILERFSAQQFPDLHSELNLSSLELGDSALYFCASSVGIEDSPGTFGSGTRLTVV.

The chain joins TRBV18 to TRBJ1-2; 7 bases agree with TRBD1. Germline V CDR1 and CDR2: KGHSH, LQKENI. CDR3 length: 15 amino acids. J was trimmed by 0 bases and V by 4 bases; bases with no gene match: 5. The CDR3 here is CASSRGTEANYGYTF. The CDR3 nucleotides read TGTGCCAGCTCACGAGGGACAGAGGCTAACTATGGCTACACCTTC.

V and J are TRBV18 and TRBJ1-6; D uncertain. The CDR3 extends over 18 amino acids. The V and J ends lost 5 bases and 0 bases respectively, with 17 bases between them. The germline gives CDR1 KGHSH, CDR2 LQKENI. In DNA, the CDR3 is TGTGCCAGCTCAATCTCGGGTGGTCGGAACTCCTATAATTCACCCCTCCACTTT. It specifies CASSISGGRNSYNSPLHF.

The chain links TRBV6-5 to TRBJ1-4; D gene unclear. This CDR3 has 15 residues. The V end lost 8 bases, the J end lost 4 bases, and 17 bases lay between the germline ends. Germline CDR1 and CDR2: MNHEY and SVGAGI. CDR3 bases: TGTGCCAGCCCGGAAAGTCTGGAGATTAATGAAAAACTGTTTTTT. Residues: CASPESLEINEKLFF.

The chain employs TRBV5-1 and TRBJ1-5, with 7 bases fitting TRBD1. With 4 bases clipped from V and 5 bases from J, the junction kept 6 bases outside the gene matches. This CDR3 comprises 14 residues. CDR1 and CDR2 (germline): SGHRS, YFSETQ. CDR3 amino acids: CASSDRVGDQPQHF. In DNA, the CDR3 is TGCGCCAGCAGCGACAGGGTGGGGGATCAGCCCCAGCATTTT.

The chain uses TRBV24-1 and TRBJ1-3, with TRBD1 matching over 7 bases. The CDR3 length is 15 residues. The germline V gene encodes CDR1 KGHDR and CDR2 SFDVKD. After removal of 8 bases from V and 0 bases from J, the junction contained 6 bases not matched to a gene. The CDR3 is CATKRDRNSGNTIYF. The DNA of the CDR3 is TGTGCCACCAAGAGGGACAGAAACTCTGGAAACACCATATATTTT.